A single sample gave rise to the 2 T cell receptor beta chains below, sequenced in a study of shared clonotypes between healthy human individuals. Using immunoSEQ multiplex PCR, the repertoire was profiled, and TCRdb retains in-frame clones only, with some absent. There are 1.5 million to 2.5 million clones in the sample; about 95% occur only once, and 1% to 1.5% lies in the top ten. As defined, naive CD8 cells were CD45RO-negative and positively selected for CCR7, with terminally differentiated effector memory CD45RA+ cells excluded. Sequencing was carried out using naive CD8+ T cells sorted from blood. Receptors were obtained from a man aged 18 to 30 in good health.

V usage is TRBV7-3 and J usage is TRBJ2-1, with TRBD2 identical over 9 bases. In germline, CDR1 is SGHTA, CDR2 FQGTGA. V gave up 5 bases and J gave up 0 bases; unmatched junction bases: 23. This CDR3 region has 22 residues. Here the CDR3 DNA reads TGTGCCAGCAGCCTCCTGGGGCCCATAGCGGGGGCCCATACAAGCTCCTACAATGAGCAGTTCTTC. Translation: CASSLLGPIAGAHTSSYNEQFF.

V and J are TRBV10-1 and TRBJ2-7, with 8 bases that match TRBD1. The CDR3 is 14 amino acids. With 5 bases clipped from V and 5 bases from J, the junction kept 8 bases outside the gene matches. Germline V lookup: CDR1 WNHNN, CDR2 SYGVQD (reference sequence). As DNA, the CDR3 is TGCGCCAGCAGTCCCTGGACAGGGTCGGACGAGCAGTACTTC. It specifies CASSPWTGSDEQYF.